The 16 T cell receptor beta chains below come from one sample, sequenced in a study of blood T cell repertoires in COVID-19. Sequencing was performed with immunoSEQ multiplex PCR; in TCRdb, only in-frame clones are kept and a portion is missing. The repertoire holds tens of thousands of clones, with around 70% as singletons. Material: peripheral blood. These receptors were collected from a woman in her 70s with acute or convalescent COVID-19.

This chain uses TRBV7-3 with TRBJ1-2; tentative D call: TRBD1 (6 bases). The V gene lost 2 bases and the J gene lost 6 bases, with 16 bases spanning the gap. Germline V gives CDR1 SGHTA, CDR2 FQGTGA. CDR3 length: 15 residues. The CDR3, as DNA: TGTGCCAGCAGCTTAGACACAGGGAAATCTAATGGCTACACCTTC. It specifies CASSLDTGKSNGYTF. Full variable domain (remainder filled in from reference TRBV7-3 and TRBJ1-2): GAGVSQTPSNKVTEKGKYVELRCDPISGHTALYWYRQSLGQGPEFLIYFQGTGAADDSGLPNDRFFAVRPEGSVSTLKIQRTERGDSAVYLCASSLDTGKSNGYTFGSGTRLTVV.

The chain recombines TRBV6-1 with TRBJ1-6; 8 positions match TRBD1. This CDR3 is 15 amino acids long. The trim removed 2 bases at V and 5 bases at J, leaving 2 bases unmatched. Germline lookup yields CDR1 MNHNS and CDR2 SASEGT. As DNA, the CDR3 is TGTGCCAGCAGTGAAACGACAGGGGATAATTCACCCCTCCACTTT. It codes for CASSETTGDNSPLHF.

This sequence joins TRBV7-2 and TRBJ1-5, with D perhaps TRBD1 (6 bases). The V gene's germline CDR1 is SGHTA and CDR2 FQGNSA. V was trimmed by 5 bases and J by 4 bases, leaving 12 bases between them. CDR3 size: 14 residues. This CDR3 reads CASSARGGNQPQHF. DNA of the CDR3: TGTGCCAGCAGCGCCAGGGGAGGGAATCAGCCCCAGCATTTT.

The rearrangement links TRBV11-2 to TRBJ1-1; the match to TRBD1 covers 9 bases. Germline assignment: CDR1 SGHAT and CDR2 FQNNGV. The V gene end was trimmed by 5 bases and the J gene end by 5 bases; junction bases not matched to a gene: 3. The CDR3 totals 13 residues. DNA of the CDR3: TGTGCCAGCAGCACCGGGACAGGGACTGAAGCTTTCTTT. It specifies CASSTGTGTEAFF.

The chain carries TRBV9 and TRBJ2-2, with TRBD2 identical over 10 bases. CDR1 and CDR2 from the germline V gene are SGDLS and YYNGEE. J was trimmed by 9 bases and V by 2 bases; bases with no gene match: 10. The CDR3 runs 16 residues. The CDR3 nucleotides are TGTGCCAGCAGCGTGAGGAGCGGGGGGGCGCCCCGGGAGCTGTTTTTT. Amino acid sequence: CASSVRSGGAPRELFF.

The CDR3 loop reads CASTTPGGKGTQYF. The CDR3 nucleotides are TGTGCCAGTACCACCCCGGGGGGGAAAGGGACCCAGTACTTC. V gene TRBV19 combines with J gene TRBJ2-5; 8 positions match TRBD2. Germline CDR1 is LNHDA and CDR2 is SQIVND (reference sequence). This CDR3 comprises 14 residues. The J segment lost 7 bases and the V segment lost 7 bases, leaving 11 bases of the junction unmatched.

This clone was seen only a few times. The CDR3 is CASSLVAGAVDGYTF. CDR3 nucleotide sequence: TGTGCCAGCAGCTTAGTCGCGGGGGCGGTGGATGGCTACACCTTC. This chain links TRBV7-9 with TRBJ1-2, with D perhaps matching TRBD1 (6 bases). V lost 1 base, J lost 6 bases, and 15 bases lay in between. CDR1 is SEHNR, CDR2 FQNEAQ, per germline (reference sequence). This CDR3 has 15 amino acids.

V usage is TRBV6-5 and J usage is TRBJ2-5; 7 bases are shared with TRBD2. The trim removed 7 bases at V and 4 bases at J, leaving 9 bases unmatched. The germline V gene encodes CDR1 MNHEY and CDR2 SVGAGI. The CDR3 sequence is 14 residues long. The CDR3 DNA reads TGTGCCAGCAACCCTGGGGGGGACCTAGAGACCCAGTACTTC. Amino acid sequence: CASNPGGDLETQYF.

The chain employs TRBV5-1 and TRBJ1-1, with D uncertain. Trimming took off 1 base at V and 0 bases at J, with 7 bases between the two ends. The CDR3 runs 14 residues. From germline, CDR1 is SGHRS and CDR2 YFSETQ. In DNA form, the CDR3 reads TGCGCCAGCAGCTTGTCGTCGGTGAACACTGAAGCTTTCTTT. Translating it yields CASSLSSVNTEAFF. Filled out from reference TRBV5-1 and TRBJ1-1, the complete variable domain reads KAGVTQTPRYLIKTRGQQVTLSCSPISGHRSVSWYQQTPGQGLQFLFEYFSETQRNKGNFPGRFSGRQFSNSRSEMNVSTLELGDSALYLCASSLSSVNTEAFFGQGTRLTVV.

The chain is built from TRBV30 and TRBJ1-1, with D uncertain. Germline V gene lookup returns CDR1 GTSNPN and CDR2 SVGIG (reference sequence). V was shortened by 4 bases and J by 0 bases, with 9 bases between the two germline ends. The CDR3 totals 13 residues. The CDR3 sequence: CAWTWQVNTEAFF. Here the CDR3 DNA reads TGTGCCTGGACTTGGCAAGTGAACACTGAAGCTTTCTTT.

The CDR3 loop is CASMIGTVQFF. For the CDR3, the DNA is TGTGCCAGCATGATCGGGACAGTTCAGTTCTTC. The genes are TRBV12-3 or TRBV12-4 and TRBJ2-1; 7 positions agree with TRBD1. V trimming: 7 bases; J trimming: 13 bases; junction bases outside the gene matches: 7. This CDR3 spans 11 amino acids.

The chain couples TRBV5-6 to TRBJ1-2; tentatively, D is TRBD1 (5 bases). The CDR3 runs to 14 residues. The V end was cut by 2 bases, the J end by 8 bases, with 16 bases between. CDR1 and CDR2 (germline): SGHDT, YYEEEE. The CDR3 is CASSFNQGAGGYTF. The CDR3 DNA is TGTGCCAGCAGCTTTAACCAGGGCGCAGGAGGCTACACCTTC.

This clone was observed a few times. The V and J genes are TRBV18 and TRBJ1-2; D is unresolved. Trimming pared 2 bases from V and 4 bases from J, leaving 11 bases between. The CDR3 loop spans 14 amino acids. The germline V gene has CDR1 KGHSH and CDR2 LQKENI. CDR3 amino acids: CASSPTAVGYGYTF. The CDR3 DNA reads TGTGCCAGCTCACCAACCGCAGTTGGCTATGGCTACACCTTC.

CDR3 in DNA: TGCGCCAGCAGCTTGGAGGGACTAGCGGTCGATGAGCAGTTCTTC. This gives the protein CASSLEGLAVDEQFF. V gene TRBV5-1 combines with J gene TRBJ2-1, with 11 nucleotides matching TRBD2. This CDR3 is built from 15 residues. J gave up 8 bases and V 0 bases, and 4 bases lay outside the gene matches. CDR1 SGHRS and CDR2 YFSETQ come from the germline V gene.

The gene calls are TRBV4-1 and TRBJ2-1; 9 nucleotides line up with TRBD2. CDR3 length: 16 amino acids. V dropped 6 bases and J dropped 4; count of bases not matched to a gene: 10. Germline CDR1 reads MGHRA; CDR2 reads YSYEKL. The CDR3 DNA reads as TGCGCCAGCAGTCCTCGGGCTAGCGGGACATACAATGAGCAGTTCTTC. This sequence encodes CASSPRASGTYNEQFF.

This chain connects TRBV2 to TRBJ1-1; D uncertain. Germline CDR1 and CDR2: SNHLY and FYNNEI. V dropped 4 bases and J dropped 6 bases, with 9 bases sitting between them. The CDR3 runs 12 residues. The CDR3 coding sequence is TGTGCCAGCAGTGGGGAGTTCCCTGAAGCTTTCTTT. Translating gives CASSGEFPEAFF.